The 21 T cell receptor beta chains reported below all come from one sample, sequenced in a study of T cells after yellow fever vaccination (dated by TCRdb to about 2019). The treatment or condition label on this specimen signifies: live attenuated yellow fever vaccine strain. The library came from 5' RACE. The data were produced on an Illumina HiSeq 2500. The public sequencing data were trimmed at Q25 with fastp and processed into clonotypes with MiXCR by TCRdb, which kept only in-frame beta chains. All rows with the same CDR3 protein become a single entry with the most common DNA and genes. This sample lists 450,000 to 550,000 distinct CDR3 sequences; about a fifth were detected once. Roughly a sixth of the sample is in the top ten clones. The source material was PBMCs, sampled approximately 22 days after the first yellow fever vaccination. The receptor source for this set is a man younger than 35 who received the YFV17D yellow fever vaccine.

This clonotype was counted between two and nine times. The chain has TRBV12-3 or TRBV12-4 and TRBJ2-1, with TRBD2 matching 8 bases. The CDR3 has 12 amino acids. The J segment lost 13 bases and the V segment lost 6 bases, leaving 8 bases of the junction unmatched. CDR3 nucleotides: TGTGCCAGCAGCCCTACTAGCGGAAATCAGTTCTTC. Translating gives CASSPTSGNQFF.

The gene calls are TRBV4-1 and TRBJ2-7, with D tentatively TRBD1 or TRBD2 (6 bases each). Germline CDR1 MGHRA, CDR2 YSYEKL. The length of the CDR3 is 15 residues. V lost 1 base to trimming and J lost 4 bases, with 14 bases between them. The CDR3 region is CASSQGGGWSYEQYF. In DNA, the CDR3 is TGCGCCAGCAGCCAAGGAGGGGGGTGGAGTTACGAGCAGTACTTC.

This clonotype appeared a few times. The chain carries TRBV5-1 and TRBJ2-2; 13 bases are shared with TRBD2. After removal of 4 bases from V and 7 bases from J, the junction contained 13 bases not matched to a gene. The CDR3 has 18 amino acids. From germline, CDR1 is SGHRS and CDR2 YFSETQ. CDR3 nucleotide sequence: TGCGCCAGCAGCCCCGGGACTAGCGGGGCCGCTTCCATCGGGGAGCTGTTTTTT. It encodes CASSPGTSGAASIGELFF.

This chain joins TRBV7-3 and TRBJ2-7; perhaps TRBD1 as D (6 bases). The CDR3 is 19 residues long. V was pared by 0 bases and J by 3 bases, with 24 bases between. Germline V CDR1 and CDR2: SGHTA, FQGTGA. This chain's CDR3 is CASSLTTPGTPKGIYEQYV. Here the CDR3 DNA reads TGTGCCAGCAGCTTAACGACCCCTGGGACACCAAAAGGGATCTACGAGCAGTACGTC.

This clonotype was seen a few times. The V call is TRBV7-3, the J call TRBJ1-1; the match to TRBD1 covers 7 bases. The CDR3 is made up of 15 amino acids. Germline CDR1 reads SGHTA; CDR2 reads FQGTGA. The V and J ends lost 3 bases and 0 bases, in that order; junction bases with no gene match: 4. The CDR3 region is CASSLRGPMNTEAFF. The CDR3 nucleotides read TGTGCCAGCAGCTTGAGGGGGCCCATGAACACTGAAGCTTTCTTT.

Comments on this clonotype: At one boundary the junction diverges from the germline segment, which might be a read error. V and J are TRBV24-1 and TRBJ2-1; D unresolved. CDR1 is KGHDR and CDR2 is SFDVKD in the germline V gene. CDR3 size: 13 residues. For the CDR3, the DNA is TGTGCCACCAGTGATGGGCTAAGCAATGAGCAGTTATTC. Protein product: CATSDGLSNEQLF.

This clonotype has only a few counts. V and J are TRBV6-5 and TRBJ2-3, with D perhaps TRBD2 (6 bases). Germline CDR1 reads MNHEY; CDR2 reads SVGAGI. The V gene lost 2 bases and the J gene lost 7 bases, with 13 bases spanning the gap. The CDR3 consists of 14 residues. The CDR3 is CASSYGRAGNTQYF. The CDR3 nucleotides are TGTGCCAGCAGTTACGGAAGGGCGGGGAATACGCAGTATTTT.

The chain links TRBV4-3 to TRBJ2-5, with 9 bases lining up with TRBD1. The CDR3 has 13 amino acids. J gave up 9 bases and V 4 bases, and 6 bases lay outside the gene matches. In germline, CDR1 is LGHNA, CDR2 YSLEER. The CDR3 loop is CASSRDREKSQYF. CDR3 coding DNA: TGCGCCAGCAGCCGGGACAGGGAGAAGTCCCAGTACTTC.

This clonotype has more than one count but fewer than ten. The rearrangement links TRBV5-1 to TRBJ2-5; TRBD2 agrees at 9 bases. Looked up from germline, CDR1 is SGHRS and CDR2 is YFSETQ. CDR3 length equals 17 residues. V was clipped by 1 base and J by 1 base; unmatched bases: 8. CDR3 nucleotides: TGCGCCAGCAGCTTGACCGGCGGGGGGGCCGTCCAAGAGACCCAGTACTTC. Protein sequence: CASSLTGGGAVQETQYF.

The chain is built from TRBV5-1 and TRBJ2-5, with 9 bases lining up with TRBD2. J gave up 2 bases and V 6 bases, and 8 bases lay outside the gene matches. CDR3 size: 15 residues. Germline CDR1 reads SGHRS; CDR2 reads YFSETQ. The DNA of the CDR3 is TGCGCCAGCAACCTTAGCGGGGGAAATCAAGAGACCCAGTACTTC. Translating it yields CASNLSGGNQETQYF. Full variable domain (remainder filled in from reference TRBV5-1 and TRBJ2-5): KAGVTQTPRYLIKTRGQQVTLSCSPISGHRSVSWYQQTPGQGLQFLFEYFSETQRNKGNFPGRFSGRQFSNSRSEMNVSTLELGDSALYLCASNLSGGNQETQYFGPGTRLLVL.

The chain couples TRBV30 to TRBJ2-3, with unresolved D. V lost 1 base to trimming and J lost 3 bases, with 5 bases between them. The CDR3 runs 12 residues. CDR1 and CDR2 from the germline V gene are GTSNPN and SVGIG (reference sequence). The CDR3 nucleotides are TGTGCCTGGAGTGAAGTGACAGATACGCAGTATTTT. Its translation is CAWSEVTDTQYF.

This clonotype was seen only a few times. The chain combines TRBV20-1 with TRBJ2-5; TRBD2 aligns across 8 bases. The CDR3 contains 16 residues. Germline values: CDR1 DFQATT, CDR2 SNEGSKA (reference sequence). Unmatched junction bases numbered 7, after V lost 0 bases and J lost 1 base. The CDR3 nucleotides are TGCAGTGCTAGAGACCCGGGGGGGCCTCTCCAAGAGACCCAGTACTTC. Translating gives CSARDPGGPLQETQYF.

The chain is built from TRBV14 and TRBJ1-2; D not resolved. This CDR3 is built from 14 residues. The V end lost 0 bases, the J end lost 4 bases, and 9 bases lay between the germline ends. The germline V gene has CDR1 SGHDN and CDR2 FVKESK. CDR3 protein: CASSQESRLYGYTF. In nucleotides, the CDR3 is TGTGCCAGCAGCCAAGAGAGCAGACTCTATGGCTACACCTTC. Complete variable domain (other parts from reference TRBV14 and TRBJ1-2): EAGVTQFPSHSVIEKGQTVTLRCDPISGHDNLYWYRRVMGKEIKFLLHFVKESKQDESGMPNNRFLAERTGGTYSTLKVQPAELEDSGVYFCASSQESRLYGYTFGSGTRLTVV.

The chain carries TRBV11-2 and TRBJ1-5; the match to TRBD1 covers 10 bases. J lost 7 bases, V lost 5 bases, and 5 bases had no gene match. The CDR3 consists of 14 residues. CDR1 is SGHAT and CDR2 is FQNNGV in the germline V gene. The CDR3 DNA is TGTGCCAGCAGCGTGGACAGGGGGAGCCAGCCCCAGCATTTT. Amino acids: CASSVDRGSQPQHF.

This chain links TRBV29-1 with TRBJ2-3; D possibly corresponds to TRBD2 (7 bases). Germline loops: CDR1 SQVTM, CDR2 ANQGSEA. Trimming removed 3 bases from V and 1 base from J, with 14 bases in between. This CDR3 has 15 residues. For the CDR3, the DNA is TGCAGCGTTGATGAGGGCGGGGGCGGCACAGATACGCAGTATTTT. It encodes CSVDEGGGGTDTQYF.

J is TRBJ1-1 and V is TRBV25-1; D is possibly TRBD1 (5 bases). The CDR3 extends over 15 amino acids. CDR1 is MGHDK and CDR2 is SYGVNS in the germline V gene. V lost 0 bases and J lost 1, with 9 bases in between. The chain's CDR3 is CASSEYGGRNTEAFF. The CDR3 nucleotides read TGTGCCAGCAGTGAATATGGGGGGAGGAACACTGAAGCTTTCTTT.

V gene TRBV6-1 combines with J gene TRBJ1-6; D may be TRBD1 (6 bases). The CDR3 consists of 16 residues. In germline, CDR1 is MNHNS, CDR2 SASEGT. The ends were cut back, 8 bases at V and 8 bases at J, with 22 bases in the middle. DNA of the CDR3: TGTGCCAGCGACCAACCAACAGGGCTGATCGATTCACCCCTCCACTTT. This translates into CASDQPTGLIDSPLHF.

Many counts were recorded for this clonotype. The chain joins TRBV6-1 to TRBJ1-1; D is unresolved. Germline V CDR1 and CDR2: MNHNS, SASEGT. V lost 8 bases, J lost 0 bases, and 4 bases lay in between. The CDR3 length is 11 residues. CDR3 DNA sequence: TGTGCCAGCCGCCTGAACACTGAAGCTTTCTTT. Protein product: CASRLNTEAFF.

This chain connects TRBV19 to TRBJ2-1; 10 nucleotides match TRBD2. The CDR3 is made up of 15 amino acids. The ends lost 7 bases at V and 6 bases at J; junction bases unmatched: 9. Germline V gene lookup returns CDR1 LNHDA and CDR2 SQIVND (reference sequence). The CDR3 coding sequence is TGTGCCAGTATCCCCAAGCGGGGGGGCCTCAATGAGCAGTTCTTC. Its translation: CASIPKRGGLNEQFF.

CDR3 amino acids: CASSAGAGGNQPQHF. The CDR3 nucleotides are TGTGCCAGCAGTGCAGGGGCGGGAGGCAATCAGCCCCAGCATTTT. V usage is TRBV2 and J usage is TRBJ1-5, with D perhaps TRBD1 (6 bases). CDR1 and CDR2 from the germline V gene are SNHLY and FYNNEI. V was clipped by 4 bases and J by 2 bases, with 12 bases between them. CDR3 length: 15 amino acids.

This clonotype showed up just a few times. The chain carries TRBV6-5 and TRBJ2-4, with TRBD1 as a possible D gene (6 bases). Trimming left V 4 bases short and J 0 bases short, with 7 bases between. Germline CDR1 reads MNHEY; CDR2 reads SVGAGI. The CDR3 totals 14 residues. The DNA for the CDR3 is TGTGCCAGCAGTTGGGGGCTAGCCAAAAACATTCAGTACTTC. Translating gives CASSWGLAKNIQYF.